The present entry profiles one TCR beta chain with its context. The antigen remains undetermined. This entry belongs to a study of T-cell memory formation after mild COVID-19. Each CDR3 protein is one row after TCRdb ran MiXCR on the 5' RACE reads. Seen here are hundreds of thousands of distinct CDR3 sequences, approximately 19% observed once, and the top ten hold roughly 21%. Notes on the study in general: Clones contracting over day 15 to 85 were CD4/CD8 balanced, with later expanders leaning CD4+. Cross-reactive memory appears to have joined, as suggested by some responding clones showing up in pre-infection memory.

The clonotype comes from a man between 18 and 35 years old who had mild COVID-19 (a few samples of this study predate the infection). Cell type and time point are not known. Sequencing was performed on PBMCs or a T cell subset sorted from them (not recorded which).

CDR3 coding DNA: TGTGCCACCAGCTTGGAGGGGGAGGATGAGCAGTTCTTC. It is translated as CATSLEGEDEQFF. This sequence joins TRBV15 and TRBJ2-1; D tentatively fits TRBD1 or TRBD2 (6 bases each). Trimming left V 5 bases short and J 8 bases short, with 13 bases between. This CDR3 region has 13 residues. Germline loops: CDR1 LNHNV, CDR2 YYDKDF (reference sequence).